These 17 T cell receptor beta chains share one sample of origin, sequenced in a study of response to subunit inactivated influenza vaccine. TCRdb passed the RT-PCR reads through MiXCR, listing each CDR3 protein once. The table includes some 300,000 distinct CDR3 sequences, about 20% detected once. Sample: PBMCs from blood, taken about 20 months after vaccination. Receptors originate from a man in his fifties or sixties who received an inactivated influenza vaccine.

The chain has TRBV20-1 and TRBJ1-2; maybe TRBD1 (5 bases). Germline CDR1 DFQATT, CDR2 SNEGSKA (reference sequence). The CDR3 is 13 amino acids. V lost 5 bases and J 1 base, leaving 11 bases between the germline ends. The CDR3: CSAGGPINYGYTF. The DNA for the CDR3 is TGCAGTGCTGGGGGACCGATTAACTATGGCTACACCTTC.

The chain is built from TRBV12-3 or TRBV12-4 and TRBJ2-3, with D possibly matching TRBD2 (6 bases). Trimming cost V 5 bases and J 2 bases, with 14 bases left between them. This CDR3 has 15 residues. DNA of the CDR3: TGTGCCAGCAGTCTCTGGAGGGTCCACACAGATACGCAGTATTTT. It specifies CASSLWRVHTDTQYF.

This clonotype was seen many times. The rearrangement uses TRBV7-2 and TRBJ1-6; TRBD1 agrees at 10 bases. Losses at the gene ends were 6 bases for V and 10 bases for J; bases not matched to a gene: 6. This CDR3 is built from 14 residues. The germline V gene has CDR1 SGHTA and CDR2 FQGNSA. The CDR3 sequence: CASSSRDRGSPLHF. The CDR3 nucleotides read TGTGCCAGCAGTTCCCGGGACAGGGGATCACCCCTCCACTTT.

The chain joins TRBV4-1 to TRBJ1-1; 8 nucleotides line up with TRBD1. The CDR3 contains 17 residues. Germline CDR1 reads MGHRA; CDR2 reads YSYEKL. Unmatched junction bases numbered 11, after V lost 4 bases and J lost 1 base. The CDR3 DNA sequence: TGCGCCAGCAGCCGAACCGCAGGGGGCGGATGGAACACTGAAGCTTTCTTT. Translation: CASSRTAGGGWNTEAFF.

The gene calls are TRBV19 and TRBJ2-1, with 9 bases that match TRBD1. This CDR3 is 15 amino acids long. Germline V gene data show CDR1 as LNHDA and CDR2 as SQIVND (reference sequence). V was clipped by 4 bases and J by 7 bases; unmatched bases: 8. In DNA, the CDR3 is TGTGCCAGTAGTAGGACAGGGGTTCAAGGAAATGAGCAGTTCTTC. This sequence encodes CASSRTGVQGNEQFF.

This clonotype showed up just a few times. V gene TRBV4-2 combines with J gene TRBJ1-1; D call uncertain. The ends were cut back, 4 bases at V and 1 base at J, with 16 bases in the middle. CDR1 LGHNA and CDR2 YNFKEQ come from the germline V gene. The CDR3 is 16 amino acids. The CDR3 sequence is CASSRGDGGKNTEAFF. CDR3 bases: TGTGCCAGCAGCCGAGGTGACGGCGGGAAGAACACTGAAGCTTTCTTT.

The chain combines TRBV20-1 with TRBJ2-7, with 7 nucleotides matching TRBD2. The CDR3 has 14 amino acids. V gave up 6 bases and J gave up 1 base; unmatched junction bases: 9. Germline V gene sequence: CDR1 DFQATT, CDR2 SNEGSKA (reference sequence). The CDR3 is CSALLEGLSYEQYF. The CDR3 region has the DNA TGCAGTGCATTACTAGAGGGACTATCCTACGAGCAGTACTTC.

The V and J genes are TRBV7-9 and TRBJ2-2; D is uncertain. Germline CDR1 SEHNR, CDR2 FQNEAQ (reference sequence). Trimming took 7 bases from V and 5 from J, leaving 11 bases between them. The CDR3 loop spans 13 amino acids. Here the CDR3 reads CASKQSMTGELFF. Written as DNA, the CDR3 is TGTGCCAGCAAACAAAGTATGACCGGGGAGCTGTTTTTT.

In DNA, the CDR3 is TGTGCCAGCACTAGGGATTCCATGAACACTGAAGCTTTCTTT. Amino acids: CASTRDSMNTEAFF. The chain has TRBV3-1 and TRBJ1-1; D gene ambiguous. V was trimmed by 7 bases and J by 0 bases, leaving 12 bases between them. Germline V gene data show CDR1 as LGHDT and CDR2 as YNNKEL (reference sequence). The CDR3 consists of 14 residues. The entire variable domain, with the rest obtained from reference TRBV3-1 and TRBJ1-1, is as follows: DTAVSQTPKYLVTQMGNDKSIKCEQNLGHDTMYWYKQDSKKFLKIMFSYNNKELIINETVPNRFSPKSPDKAHLNLHINSLELGDSAVYFCASTRDSMNTEAFFGQGTRLTVV.

The chain couples TRBV4-1 to TRBJ1-1; 7 bases align to TRBD1. Per the germline V gene, CDR1 is MGHRA and CDR2 is YSYEKL. V was pared by 5 bases and J by 5 bases, with 8 bases of the junction left unmatched. The CDR3 length is 14 residues. The CDR3 reads CASSETGEGTEAFF. The CDR3 coding sequence is TGCGCCAGCAGCGAAACAGGGGAGGGGACTGAAGCTTTCTTT.

This clonotype was counted a few times. This chain joins TRBV3-1 and TRBJ2-1; 10 bases are shared with TRBD2. V was clipped by 6 bases and J by 4 bases; unmatched bases: 3. The CDR3 loop spans 14 amino acids. Germline CDR1 LGHDT, CDR2 YNNKEL (reference sequence). The CDR3, as DNA: TGTGCCAGCAGGAAAGCGGGAGGGTACAATGAGCAGTTCTTC. Translation gives CASRKAGGYNEQFF.

This clonotype came up a few times. The V and J genes are TRBV7-9 and TRBJ1-4; D is undetermined. With 3 bases removed from V and 0 bases from J, the gap between germline ends came to 2 bases. CDR1 and CDR2 from the germline V gene are SEHNR and FQNEAQ (reference sequence). There are 13 residues in the CDR3. CDR3 nucleotides: TGTGCCAGCAGCTTCACAACTAATGAAAAACTGTTTTTT. Translating it yields CASSFTTNEKLFF.

This clonotype has only a few counts. The chain combines TRBV5-6 with TRBJ2-1, with D perhaps TRBD1 (5 bases). V was pared by 3 bases and J by 0 bases, with 13 bases between. Germline CDR1 and CDR2: SGHDT and YYEEEE. The CDR3 loop spans 16 amino acids. The CDR3 region has the DNA TGTGCCAGCAGCTCGTTAGACAGCTTCTCCTACAATGAGCAGTTCTTC. Translating it yields CASSSLDSFSYNEQFF.

The chain has TRBV6-5 and TRBJ1-2; no clear D. Trimming cost V 0 bases and J 2 bases, with 10 bases left between them. CDR3 length: 15 residues. Germline V lookup: CDR1 MNHEY, CDR2 SVGAGI. As DNA, the CDR3 is TGTGCCAGCAGTTACTCGGCAGAGGGAAACTATGGCTACACCTTC. Protein: CASSYSAEGNYGYTF.

V is TRBV6-1 and J is TRBJ1-2; 7 bases are a match to TRBD1. The CDR3 loop spans 13 amino acids. Germline values: CDR1 MNHNS, CDR2 SASEGT. V shed 6 bases, J shed 4 bases, and the junction held 5 bases outside the gene matches. The CDR3 is CASRSTGIYGYTF. CDR3 in DNA: TGTGCCAGCAGGTCGACAGGGATCTATGGCTACACCTTC.

This clonotype was found many times. The gene calls are TRBV7-2 and TRBJ2-7; D is ambiguous. The V gene lost 5 bases and the J gene lost 5 bases, with 16 bases spanning the gap. CDR1 is SGHTA, CDR2 FQGNSA, per germline. The CDR3 has 14 residues. Here the CDR3 reads CASSPDGYRDEQYF. The CDR3 region has the DNA TGTGCCAGCAGCCCCGACGGCTATCGGGACGAGCAGTACTTC.

V and J are TRBV5-6 and TRBJ2-1; 16 nucleotides align to TRBD2. Germline loops: CDR1 SGHDT, CDR2 YYEEEE. This CDR3 region has 16 residues. With V trimmed by 3 bases and J by 7 bases, 4 bases remained unmatched. The CDR3 here is CASSWGLAGGLNEQFF. CDR3 DNA: TGTGCCAGCAGCTGGGGACTAGCGGGAGGGCTAAATGAGCAGTTCTTC.